This T cell receptor beta chain is from a study of blood T cells in healthy people across ages. The V gene lost 5 bases and the J gene lost 6 bases, with 11 bases spanning the gap. The germline V gene encodes CDR1 SGHAT and CDR2 FQNNGV. The CDR3 runs 13 residues. The use of a sample-barcoded 5' primer and a J-beta primer mix characterized a second PCR of roughly 7 to 11 cycles. Every individual sample yielded 2.5 million or more paired-end reads (each containing CDR3). MiXCR, applied by TCRdb to the 5' RACE reads, yields one record per CDR3 protein. The repertoire holds 600,000 to 850,000 distinct CDR3 sequences, with around a quarter as singletons. This same sample was also part of a study on T cells of mothers and their children.

The sequence was collected from a boy between 10 and 17 years old in good health. Material: blood. The chain couples TRBV11-2 to TRBJ2-1; D is possibly TRBD2 (6 bases). CDR3 protein: CASSLQTSNEQFF. The CDR3 bases are TGTGCCAGCAGCCTCCAGACTAGCAATGAGCAGTTCTTC. The full variable domain, in which reference TRBV11-2 and TRBJ2-1 provide the parts outside the CDR3, is EAGVAQSPRYKIIEKRQSVAFWCNPISGHATLYWYQQILGQGPKLLIQFQNNGVVDDSQLPKDRFSAERLKGVDSTLKIQPAKLEDSAVYLCASSLQTSNEQFFGPGTRLTVL.